This T cell receptor (beta chain) was sequenced in a study of shared clonotypes between healthy human individuals. Overall study results and limits: Relative to their counterparts shared across all four donors, non-shared clonotypes exhibited diminished generation probabilities.

With regard to this clone: Its target is unknown.

Germline V gives CDR1 SGHRS, CDR2 YFSETQ. V was clipped by 3 bases and J by 5 bases, with 17 bases between them. There are 15 residues in the CDR3. Sorted subsets were amplified in replicate PCRs using 200 to 250 ng DNA, roughly 30,000 T cell genomes. Per the original data handling: Owing to the provision of junction-only sequences devoid of quality scores by immunoSEQ, filtering differed. The data were produced by immunoSEQ multiplex PCR, yet TCRdb's version contains in-frame clones alone and is incomplete. The DNA gave D and trimming, while V, J and clone size come from that table. The sample has about 1 million clones, under 80% seen once.

The genes are TRBV5-1 and TRBJ2-5; D is possibly TRBD2 (6 bases). The sample taken for sequencing was memory CD4+ T cells sorted from blood. Subset noted: CD45RA-negative fraction. This clonotype was obtained from a man younger than 30 in good health. The CDR3 DNA is TGCGCCAGCAGCTCGCGGGACGCCGGAGGGGAGACCCAGTACTTC. The encoded protein is CASSSRDAGGETQYF.